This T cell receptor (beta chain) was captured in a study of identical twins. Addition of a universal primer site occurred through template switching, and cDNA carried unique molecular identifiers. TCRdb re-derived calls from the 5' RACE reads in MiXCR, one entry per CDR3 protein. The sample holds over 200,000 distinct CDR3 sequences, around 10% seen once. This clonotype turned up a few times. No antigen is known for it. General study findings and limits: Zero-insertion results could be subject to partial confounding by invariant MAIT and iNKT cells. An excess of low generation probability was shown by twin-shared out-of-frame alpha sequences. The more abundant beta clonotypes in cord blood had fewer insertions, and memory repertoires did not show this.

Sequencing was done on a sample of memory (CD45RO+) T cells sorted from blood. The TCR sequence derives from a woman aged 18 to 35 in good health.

CDR3 sequence: CASSLAVSGITDTQYF. The CDR3 coding sequence is TGTGCCAGCAGCTTAGCGGTTAGCGGGATAACAGATACGCAGTATTTT. This rearrangement joins TRBV7-9 to TRBJ2-3, with TRBD2 identical over 8 bases. V lost 0 bases to trimming and J lost 3 bases; unmatched junction nucleotides: 5. This CDR3 has 16 residues. Germline values: CDR1 SEHNR, CDR2 FQNEAQ (reference sequence).